A selection of T cell receptor beta chains follows, all from one sample in a study of Graves' ophthalmopathy and Graves' hyperthyroidism. A single record per CDR3 protein comes from TCRdb applying MiXCR to the multiplex PCR reads. This table holds about 14,000 distinct CDR3 sequences, roughly 50% found once. The source material was peripheral blood. The receptors shown here come from a woman aged 25 to 39 with Graves' ophthalmopathy. CDR3s include the opening cysteine and the closing phenylalanine or tryptophan. D genes are given only for firm matches. Clone size is not always given. Where it is, it says once, few, many or a class for expanded clones.

j_gene: TRBJ2-1; d_gene: .; abundance: .; v_gene: TRBV2; CDR3aa: CASRRDRVNEQFF; CDR3nt: TGTGCCAGCAGGCGGGACCGGGTGAATGAGCAGTTCTTC
j_gene: TRBJ2-2; d_gene: .; abundance: .; v_gene: TRBV19; CDR3aa: CASSITGFTGELFF; CDR3nt: TGTGCCAGTAGTATAACAGGGTTCACCGGGGAGCTGTTTTTT
j_gene: TRBJ2-2; d_gene: .; abundance: many; v_gene: TRBV2; CDR3aa: CASNPAGTGELFF; CDR3nt: TGTGCCAGCAACCCAGCGGGCACCGGGGAGCTGTTTTTT
j_gene: TRBJ2-7; d_gene: .; abundance: .; v_gene: TRBV20-1; CDR3aa: CSASDFPAEAYEQYF; CDR3nt: TGCAGTGCTAGCGACTTCCCAGCGGAGGCCTACGAGCAGTACTTC
j_gene: TRBJ2-3; d_gene: .; abundance: medium-sized; v_gene: TRBV24-1; CDR3aa: CATSDLRRGNTDTQYF; CDR3nt: TGTGCCACCAGTGATTTACGTAGAGGGAACACAGATACGCAGTATTTT
j_gene: TRBJ1-1; d_gene: .; abundance: .; v_gene: TRBV6-4; CDR3aa: CASKGVGNTEAFF; CDR3nt: TGTGCCAGCAAAGGGGTCGGGAACACTGAAGCTTTCTTT
j_gene: TRBJ2-2; d_gene: TRBD1; abundance: .; v_gene: TRBV9; CDR3aa: CASSVAGDRGRAGELFF; CDR3nt: TGTGCCAGCAGCGTAGCTGGGGACAGGGGTCGCGCCGGGGAGCTGTTTTTT
j_gene: TRBJ2-2; d_gene: TRBD2; abundance: once; v_gene: TRBV2; CDR3aa: CASSELAGNTGELFF; CDR3nt: TGTGCCAGCAGTGAACTAGCGGGGAACACCGGGGAGCTGTTTTTT
j_gene: TRBJ1-2; d_gene: .; abundance: .; v_gene: TRBV20-1; CDR3aa: CSARQVSSWYGYTF; CDR3nt: TGCAGTGCTAGACAGGTTAGCTCGTGGTATGGCTACACCTTC
j_gene: TRBJ1-1; d_gene: TRBD1; abundance: .; v_gene: TRBV7-9; CDR3aa: CASSLLTGRRKAFF; CDR3nt: TGTGCCAGCAGCCTATTGACAGGGAGGAGAAAAGCTTTCTTT
j_gene: TRBJ2-3; d_gene: .; abundance: many; v_gene: TRBV19; CDR3aa: CASSGGKESDTQYF; CDR3nt: TGTGCCAGTAGTGGGGGTAAAGAGTCAGATACGCAGTATTTT
j_gene: TRBJ2-1; d_gene: TRBD1; abundance: many; v_gene: TRBV12-3/TRBV12-4; CDR3aa: CASSLGQGDNEQFF; CDR3nt: TGTGCCAGCAGTTTGGGACAGGGGGACAATGAGCAGTTCTTC
j_gene: TRBJ2-3; d_gene: .; abundance: .; v_gene: TRBV9; CDR3aa: CASSSGRGRTDTQYF; CDR3nt: TGTGCCAGCAGCAGTGGCAGAGGCCGCACAGATACGCAGTATTTT
j_gene: TRBJ2-7; d_gene: TRBD1; abundance: .; v_gene: TRBV13; CDR3aa: CASSLRTGYAEQYF; CDR3nt: TGTGCCAGCAGCTTACGGACAGGCTACGCCGAGCAGTACTTC
j_gene: TRBJ2-4; d_gene: .; abundance: .; v_gene: TRBV6-4; CDR3aa: CATLLGAKNIQYF; CDR3nt: TGTGCCACCCTCCTTGGAGCCAAAAACATTCAGTACTTC
j_gene: TRBJ2-3; d_gene: .; abundance: .; v_gene: TRBV20-1; CDR3aa: CSAEAPSPDTQYF; CDR3nt: TGCAGTGCGGAAGCGCCGTCACCAGATACGCAGTATTTT
j_gene: TRBJ2-3; d_gene: TRBD2; abundance: medium-sized; v_gene: TRBV11-1; CDR3aa: CASSTSGRATDTQYF; CDR3nt: TGTGCCAGCAGCACAAGCGGGAGGGCCACAGATACGCAGTATTTT
j_gene: TRBJ2-2; d_gene: .; abundance: .; v_gene: TRBV20-1; CDR3aa: CSARGIGGHLNTGELFF; CDR3nt: TGCAGTGCTAGAGGAATAGGAGGACATCTGAACACTGGGGAGCTGTTTTTT
j_gene: TRBJ2-7; d_gene: .; abundance: .; v_gene: TRBV7-9; CDR3aa: CASSPLYEQYF; CDR3nt: TGTGCCAGCAGCCCGCTCTACGAGCAGTACTTC
j_gene: TRBJ1-1; d_gene: TRBD1; abundance: few; v_gene: TRBV7-9; CDR3aa: CASSSHGTENTEAFF; CDR3nt: TGTGCCAGCAGCTCGCATGGGACAGAGAACACTGAAGCTTTCTTT
j_gene: TRBJ2-7; d_gene: .; abundance: .; v_gene: TRBV12-3/TRBV12-4; CDR3aa: CASSFLPGHQYEQYF; CDR3nt: TGTGCCAGCAGTTTCCTACCGGGACACCAATACGAGCAGTACTTC
j_gene: TRBJ1-5; d_gene: .; abundance: .; v_gene: TRBV5-1; CDR3aa: CASSEGIGVHQPRHF; CDR3nt: TGTGCCAGCAGCGAAGGGATAGGGGTTCATCAGCCCCGGCATTTT
j_gene: TRBJ1-2; d_gene: TRBD1; abundance: medium-sized; v_gene: TRBV7-2; CDR3aa: CASSTTGTVYGYTF; CDR3nt: TGTGCCAGCAGCACGACCGGGACAGTCTATGGCTACACCTTC
j_gene: TRBJ1-5; d_gene: .; abundance: few; v_gene: TRBV2; CDR3aa: CASSGQYQQPQHF; CDR3nt: TGTGCCAGCAGTGGACAGTATCAACAGCCCCAGCATTTT
j_gene: TRBJ2-3; d_gene: .; abundance: .; v_gene: TRBV5-6; CDR3aa: CASTDLGTGGTDTQYF; CDR3nt: TGTGCCAGCACCGACCTCGGGACGGGCGGCACAGATACGCAGTATTTT
j_gene: TRBJ2-1; d_gene: .; abundance: .; v_gene: TRBV10-1; CDR3aa: CASNESFF; CDR3nt: TGCGCCAGCAATGAGTCGTTCTTC
j_gene: TRBJ1-1; d_gene: .; abundance: .; v_gene: TRBV20-1; CDR3aa: CSALGGRGEAFF; CDR3nt: TGCAGTGCCCTCGGGGGGCGTGGTGAAGCTTTCTTT
j_gene: TRBJ2-2; d_gene: TRBD1; abundance: .; v_gene: TRBV19; CDR3aa: CASSISRGRNTGELFF; CDR3nt: TGTGCCAGTAGTATATCAAGGGGGCGGAACACCGGGGAGCTGTTTTTT
j_gene: TRBJ2-5; d_gene: .; abundance: few; v_gene: TRBV7-2; CDR3aa: CASSRKRHLQETQYF; CDR3nt: TGTGCCAGCAGCCGAAAGAGACACCTCCAAGAGACCCAGTACTTC
j_gene: TRBJ1-2; d_gene: .; abundance: .; v_gene: TRBV20-1; CDR3aa: CSARGPNRFRGYGYTF; CDR3nt: TGCAGTGCTAGAGGACCCAACAGGTTCCGAGGGTATGGCTACACCTTC
j_gene: TRBJ2-1; d_gene: .; abundance: .; v_gene: TRBV20-1; CDR3aa: CSARSGGGNEQFF; CDR3nt: TGCAGTGCTAGATCAGGAGGGGGCAATGAGCAGTTCTTC
j_gene: TRBJ2-5; d_gene: TRBD2; abundance: many; v_gene: TRBV10-3; CDR3aa: CATDILAVRETQYF; CDR3nt: TGTGCCACCGACATACTAGCGGTAAGGGAGACCCAGTACTTC
j_gene: TRBJ2-1; d_gene: TRBD2; abundance: .; v_gene: TRBV24-1; CDR3aa: CATSDPGWEREGDYNEQFF; CDR3nt: TGTGCCACCAGTGACCCGGGCTGGGAACGGGAGGGCGACTACAATGAGCAGTTCTTC
j_gene: TRBJ2-1; d_gene: .; abundance: many; v_gene: TRBV6-4; CDR3aa: CASSSTLDYNEQFF; CDR3nt: TGTGCCAGCAGTTCAACCCTAGACTACAATGAGCAGTTCTTC
j_gene: TRBJ2-7; d_gene: .; abundance: .; v_gene: TRBV20-1; CDR3aa: CSARRDAYEQYF; CDR3nt: TGCAGTGCTAGACGGGACGCCTACGAGCAGTACTTC
j_gene: TRBJ1-2; d_gene: .; abundance: .; v_gene: TRBV29-1; CDR3aa: CSALDSNYGYTF; CDR3nt: TGCAGCGCGCTGGACAGTAACTATGGCTACACCTTC
j_gene: TRBJ2-1; d_gene: TRBD2; abundance: few; v_gene: TRBV11-2; CDR3aa: CASTRIAGATSDEQFF; CDR3nt: TGTGCCAGTACAAGGATAGCGGGCGCTACAAGCGATGAGCAGTTCTTC
j_gene: TRBJ2-7; d_gene: TRBD2; abundance: .; v_gene: TRBV2; CDR3aa: CASSVAGAFEQYF; CDR3nt: TGTGCCAGCAGTGTAGCGGGAGCTTTCGAGCAGTACTTC
j_gene: TRBJ1-4; d_gene: .; abundance: .; v_gene: TRBV7-8; CDR3aa: CASSRGRGGGGEKLFF; CDR3nt: TGTGCCAGCAGCAGAGGGCGCGGGGGGGGCGGTGAAAAACTGTTTTTT
j_gene: TRBJ1-1; d_gene: .; abundance: .; v_gene: TRBV5-4; CDR3aa: CASSLVTLMNTEAFF; CDR3nt: TGTGCCAGCAGCTTGGTCACCCTCATGAACACTGAAGCTTTCTTT
j_gene: TRBJ1-3; d_gene: .; abundance: medium-sized; v_gene: TRBV20-1; CDR3aa: CSAGESGNTIYF; CDR3nt: TGCAGTGCTGGGGAGTCTGGAAACACCATATATTTT
j_gene: TRBJ2-1; d_gene: TRBD2; abundance: medium-sized; v_gene: TRBV20-1; CDR3aa: CSSKTSGRFNEQFF; CDR3nt: TGCAGTTCCAAGACTAGCGGGAGATTCAATGAGCAGTTCTTC
j_gene: TRBJ1-2; d_gene: TRBD1; abundance: .; v_gene: TRBV20-1; CDR3aa: CSAHTGTGEGYTF; CDR3nt: TGCAGTGCTCATACCGGGACAGGGGAGGGCTACACCTTC
j_gene: TRBJ2-1; d_gene: TRBD2; abundance: many; v_gene: TRBV4-2; CDR3aa: CASSQKTSGRSDEQFF; CDR3nt: TGTGCCAGCAGCCAAAAGACTAGCGGGAGGTCGGATGAGCAGTTCTTC
j_gene: TRBJ2-3; d_gene: .; abundance: .; v_gene: TRBV25-1; CDR3aa: CASAWGDTQYF; CDR3nt: TGTGCCAGCGCCTGGGGAGATACGCAGTATTTT
j_gene: TRBJ2-7; d_gene: .; abundance: .; v_gene: TRBV2; CDR3aa: CASSSARDPSYEQYF; CDR3nt: TGTGCCAGCAGTTCTGCCCGGGATCCTTCCTACGAGCAGTACTTC
j_gene: TRBJ2-7; d_gene: TRBD1; abundance: large; v_gene: TRBV5-1; CDR3aa: CASSLEQGARSDEQYF; CDR3nt: TGCGCCAGCAGCTTGGAGCAGGGGGCGCGTTCGGACGAGCAGTACTTC
j_gene: TRBJ2-7; d_gene: .; abundance: .; v_gene: TRBV6-5; CDR3aa: CASSPRGGDYEQYF; CDR3nt: TGTGCCAGCAGCCCAAGGGGGGGCGACTACGAGCAGTACTTC
j_gene: TRBJ2-1; d_gene: .; abundance: once; v_gene: TRBV9; CDR3aa: CASSVGGAVSSYNEQFF; CDR3nt: TGTGCCAGCAGCGTTGGGGGGGCAGTCAGCTCCTACAATGAGCAGTTCTTC
j_gene: TRBJ2-1; d_gene: TRBD2; abundance: .; v_gene: TRBV10-1; CDR3aa: CASSESGMGNEQFF; CDR3nt: TGCGCCAGCAGTGAAAGCGGGATGGGGAATGAGCAGTTCTTC
j_gene: TRBJ2-5; d_gene: TRBD2; abundance: .; v_gene: TRBV25-1; CDR3aa: CATSNGLAGAETQYF; CDR3nt: TGTGCCACCAGCAACGGACTAGCGGGAGCTGAGACCCAGTACTTC